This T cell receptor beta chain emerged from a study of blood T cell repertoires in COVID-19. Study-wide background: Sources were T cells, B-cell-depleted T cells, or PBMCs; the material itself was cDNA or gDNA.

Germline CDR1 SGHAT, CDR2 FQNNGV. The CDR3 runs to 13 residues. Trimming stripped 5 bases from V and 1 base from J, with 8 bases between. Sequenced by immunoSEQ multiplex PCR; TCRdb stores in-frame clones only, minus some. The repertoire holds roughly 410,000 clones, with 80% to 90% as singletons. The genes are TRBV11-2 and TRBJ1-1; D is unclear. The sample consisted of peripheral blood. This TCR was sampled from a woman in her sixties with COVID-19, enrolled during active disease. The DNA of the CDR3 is TGTGCCAGCAGCCCCGAGTGGAACACTGAAGCTTTCTTT. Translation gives CASSPEWNTEAFF.